This T cell receptor (beta chain) was identified during a study of CD8 T cells in Susac syndrome. Points from the study as a whole: No clonal expansion appeared among CD4+ T cells in Susac patients.

With random hexamers, reverse transcription was performed on roughly 0.45 to 1 ug of RNA. Each CDR3 protein is one row after TCRdb ran MiXCR on the immunoSEQ multiplex PCR reads. Here the sample spans around 170,000 distinct CDR3 sequences, almost 96% being singletons. A note on this clonotype: No antigen is known for it.

Germline assignment: CDR1 GTSNPN and CDR2 SVGIG (reference sequence). This CDR3 region has 12 residues. Trimming stripped 3 bases from V and 10 bases from J, with 13 bases between. The sample was CD4+ T cells from PBMCs. This chain links TRBV30 with TRBJ2-1, with D unclear. This TCR came from a human donor with Susac syndrome. The CDR3 region has the DNA TGTGCCTGGAGCGGCGACAAATCCGAGCAGTTCTTC. Translating it yields CAWSGDKSEQFF. Filled out from reference TRBV30 and TRBJ2-1, the complete variable domain reads SQTIHQWPATLVQPVGSPLSLECTVEGTSNPNLYWYRQAAGRGLQLLFYSVGIGQISSEVPQNLSASRPQDRQFILSSKKLLLSDSGFYLCAWSGDKSEQFFGPGTRLTVL.